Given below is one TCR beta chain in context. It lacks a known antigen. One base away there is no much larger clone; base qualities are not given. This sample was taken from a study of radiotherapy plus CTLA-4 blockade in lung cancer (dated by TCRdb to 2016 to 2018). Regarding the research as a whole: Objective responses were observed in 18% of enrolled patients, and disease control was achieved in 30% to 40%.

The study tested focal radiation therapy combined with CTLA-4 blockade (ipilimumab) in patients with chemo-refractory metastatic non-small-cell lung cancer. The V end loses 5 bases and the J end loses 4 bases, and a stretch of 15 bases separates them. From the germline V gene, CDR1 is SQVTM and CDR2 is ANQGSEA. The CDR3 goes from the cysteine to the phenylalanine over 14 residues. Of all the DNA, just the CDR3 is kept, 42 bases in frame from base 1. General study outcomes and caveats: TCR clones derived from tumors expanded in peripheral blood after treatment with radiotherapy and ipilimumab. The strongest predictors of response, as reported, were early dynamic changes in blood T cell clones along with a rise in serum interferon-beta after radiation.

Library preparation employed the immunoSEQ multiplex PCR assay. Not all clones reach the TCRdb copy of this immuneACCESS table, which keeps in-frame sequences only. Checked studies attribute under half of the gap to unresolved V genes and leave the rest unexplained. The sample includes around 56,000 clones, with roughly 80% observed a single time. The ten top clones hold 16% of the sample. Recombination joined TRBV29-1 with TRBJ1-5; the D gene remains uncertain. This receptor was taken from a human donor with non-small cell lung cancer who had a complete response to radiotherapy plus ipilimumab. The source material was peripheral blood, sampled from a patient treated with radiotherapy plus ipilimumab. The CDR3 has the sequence CSVSTPAGNQPQHF. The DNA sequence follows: TGCAGCGTTTCGACCCCGGCCGGGAATCAGCCCCAGCATTTT.